This T cell receptor beta chain was captured in a study of PD-L1 blockade in urothelial cancer. Study-wide background: Analyses used blood from 3 weeks (second dose) and 6 weeks after treatment start.

Only in-frame clones appear in the TCRdb table, and some are missing; sequencing was by immunoSEQ multiplex PCR. The repertoire has 70,000 to 100,000 clones, around 83% of them found once; the top ten carry around 2.1%. The CDR3 spans 15 residues. After removal of 7 bases from V and 2 bases from J, the junction contained 7 bases not matched to a gene. Germline CDR1 and CDR2: MNHNS and SASEGT. Concerning this clone: The antigen is not known.

Study findings and constraints: Below-median pretreatment blood TCR clonality predicted better survival.

Regarding time point: pretreatment peripheral blood. The receptor's source is a man between 60 and 75 years old with urothelial cancer. This chain joins TRBV6-1 and TRBJ2-3; TRBD1 matches at 9 bases. Material: PBMCs, obtained around atezolizumab (anti-PD-L1) treatment. CDR3: CASTGTGFATDTQYF. CDR3 nucleotide sequence: TGTGCCAGCACCGGGACAGGGTTCGCCACAGATACGCAGTATTTT.